This paragraph reports one T cell receptor (beta chain). Other DNA sequences in the same sample also yield this CDR3. Clones were sequenced by immunoSEQ multiplex PCR, and TCRdb holds only the in-frame ones, with some missing. The table records about 300,000 clones, around 87% of them present only once. The CDR3 totals 13 residues. Trimming cost V 2 bases and J 2 bases, with 7 bases left between them. Germline V gene sequence: CDR1 MDHEN, CDR2 SYDVKM. The sample is drawn from a study of blood T cell repertoires in COVID-19. This clonotype originated in a woman between 18 and 30 years old with acute COVID-19. Sequenced sample: PBMCs or T cells enriched from blood (not recorded which). This chain uses TRBV28 with TRBJ2-7; no definite D call. This CDR3 is CASSLGQPYEQYF. CDR3 DNA sequence: TGTGCCAGCAGTTTAGGGCAACCCTACGAGCAGTACTTC.